The subject of this entry is one T cell receptor beta chain. Its specificity is not known. This record belongs to a study of OX40 agonist ivuxolimab in advanced cancers. Study information: Of mixed ages from about 20 to 90 and averaging roughly 66 years, the group was about 80% male. Of the participants, approximately 40% had some prior anti-PD-1, anti-PD-L1 or anti-CTLA-4 therapy, which was allowed. The study, taken as a whole, reports: Some nonresponders additionally presented with little normalized T-cell clonal expansion.

The protocol was immunoSEQ multiplex PCR, while the TCRdb copy is restricted to in-frame clones and leaves out a portion. The top ten hold 4.5% to 5% of the sample, which has 35,000 to 50,000 clones, 85% to 90% seen once. The CDR3 length is 14 residues. Germline lookup yields CDR1 MNHNS and CDR2 SASEGT. Trimming removed 7 bases from V and 2 bases from J; junction bases left unmatched: 5. The starting material was CD4+ or CD8+ T cells sorted from blood, obtained in a trial of the OX40 agonist ivuxolimab. This TCR came from an adult with an advanced solid tumor such as melanoma, head and neck, liver or kidney cancer. The V and J genes are TRBV6-1 and TRBJ2-5; 9 bases line up with TRBD1. The CDR3 is CASNVDRGQETQYF. The CDR3 region has the DNA TGTGCCAGCAATGTTGACAGGGGGCAAGAGACCCAGTACTTC.